Here is one T cell receptor beta chain with its context. CDR1 and CDR2 from the germline V gene are MDHEN and SYDVKM. This CDR3 comprises 12 residues. V was clipped by 6 bases and J by 6 bases, with 11 bases between them. These data are taken from a study of T cell responses to AZD1222 COVID-19 vaccine. Only in-frame clones appear in the TCRdb table, and some are missing; sequencing was by immunoSEQ multiplex PCR. The sample includes roughly 120,000 clones, about 89% of them seen just once. The sequencing here drew on peripheral blood, taken 28 days after the second AZD1222 dose. V gene TRBV28 combines with J gene TRBJ1-2; weak D call: TRBD1 (5 bases). The sequence was collected from an adult who received the AZD1222 COVID-19 vaccine. The CDR3 loop reads CASSYGHNGYTF. The CDR3 DNA sequence: TGTGCCAGCAGCTACGGACATAATGGCTACACCTTC.